This TCR beta chain was recovered during a study of blood T cell repertoires in COVID-19. Study context: The origin of the acute and convalescent COVID-19 samples was the United States, Italy and Spain. Sample material is recorded as cDNA or gDNA derived from T cells, B-cell-depleted T cells, or PBMCs.

In the original analysis: Reference gene primers were amplified, and this amplification served to estimate nucleated cell counts. The assay was immunoSEQ multiplex PCR, and TCRdb's table has in-frame clones only and misses some. For V, J and clone size, that table is used; D and trimming come from the DNA. This table has under 250,000 clones, less than 90% appearing once. This clone was detected only once. The CDR3 contains 16 residues. Germline CDR1 and CDR2: LGHDT and YNNKEL (reference sequence). Losses at the gene ends were 11 bases for V and 3 bases for J; bases not matched to a gene: 16. The sample was peripheral blood. This clonotype originated in a woman aged 40 to 50 who had recovered from COVID-19. V is TRBV3-1 (or the pseudogene TRBV3-2) and J is TRBJ2-3; TRBD2 agrees at 8 bases. Here the CDR3 reads CASSPGGAVGTDTQYF. The CDR3 DNA is TGTGCCTCGTCTCCCGGGGGGGCCGTCGGGACAGATACGCAGTATTTT.